This entry describes one T cell receptor beta chain. The source of the sample is a study of T cell changes during pregnancy in multiple sclerosis. Repertoires were generated with immunoSEQ multiplex PCR, while TCRdb's copy carries only in-frame clones and drops some. The sample yields 60,000 to 70,000 clones, around 91% seen once. V shed 2 bases, J shed 1 base, and the junction held 6 bases outside the gene matches. Per germline, CDR1 SGDLS and CDR2 YYNGEE. This CDR3 has 16 amino acids. The chain combines TRBV9 with TRBJ1-1; 9 bases align to TRBD1. The sample in question was peripheral blood, obtained after pregnancy. This clonotype originated in a female donor in good health, enrolled as a control in a pregnancy study. The CDR3 loop is CASSVPSTGGNTEAFF. CDR3 bases: TGTGCCAGCAGCGTCCCTTCGACAGGGGGGAACACTGAAGCTTTCTTT.